Below are 32 T cell receptor beta chains sequenced from a single sample in a study of regulatory T cells in long-lasting Graves disease. Time point noted: newly diagnosed GD, antithyroid drugs for less than 3 months. Generation of the TCR library employed RNA extracted from PBMCs. CDR3 regions were amplified by Arm-PCR using iRepertoire HTBI primers to build TCR beta libraries. A single record per CDR3 protein comes from TCRdb applying MiXCR to the multiplex PCR reads. Here the sample spans under 400,000 distinct CDR3 sequences, roughly a sixth being singletons. This same sample was also taken into another study, of T cells in Graves' hyperthyroidism and ophthalmopathy.

Sequenced material: peripheral blood mononuclear cells (PBMCs), taken at new diagnosis, from a patient treated with antithyroid drugs. The receptors come from a man aged 40-50 years with Graves disease.

This clonotype was picked up many times. The chain carries TRBV18 and TRBJ1-1; a possible D gene is TRBD1 (5 bases). V was trimmed by 2 bases and J by 7 bases, leaving 14 bases between them. The CDR3 is 14 amino acids. The germline V gene encodes CDR1 KGHSH and CDR2 LQKENI. CDR3 protein: CASSPDRQIYEAFF. In DNA, the CDR3 is TGTGCCAGCTCACCAGATCGACAGATATATGAAGCTTTCTTT.

V gene TRBV28 combines with J gene TRBJ2-7; 10 nucleotides agree with TRBD2. The J segment lost 11 bases and the V segment lost 6 bases, leaving 10 bases of the junction unmatched. Germline CDR1 and CDR2: MDHEN and SYDVKM. The CDR3 has 13 amino acids. The CDR3, as DNA: TGTGCCAGCAGGTGGACTAGCGGAGGCCCGGAGTACTTC. Translation gives CASRWTSGGPEYF.

This clonotype has at least ten counts. The V gene is TRBV12-3 or TRBV12-4, the J gene TRBJ2-3; perhaps TRBD1 as D (5 bases). This CDR3 is 15 amino acids long. V was pared by 5 bases and J by 2 bases, with 14 bases between. The CDR3 coding sequence is TGTGCCAGCAGTCCTCAGGGTGTAGCCACAGATACGCAGTATTTT. Protein: CASSPQGVATDTQYF.

The chain employs TRBV27 and TRBJ1-5; 8 bases fit TRBD1. The germline V gene encodes CDR1 MNHEY and CDR2 SMNVEV (reference sequence). With V trimmed by 4 bases and J by 0 bases, 11 bases remained unmatched. The CDR3 has 18 residues. CDR3: CASSSGQGYGSSNQPQHF. Written as DNA, the CDR3 is TGTGCCAGCAGTTCAGGACAGGGTTATGGGAGTAGCAATCAGCCCCAGCATTTT.

There are a few counts of this clonotype. A much larger clone lies one base from this, so it may be a read error. The J gene is TRBJ2-5, the V gene TRBV28, with TRBD1 identical over 8 bases. CDR1 is MDHEN and CDR2 is SYDVKM in the germline V gene. The CDR3 covers 16 residues. The chain's CDR3 is CAGSHSTGTGEETQYF. CDR3 nucleotide sequence: TGTGCCGGCAGCCACTCTACCGGGACAGGCGAAGAGACCCAGTACTTC.

This clonotype occurred many times. The chain joins TRBV2 to TRBJ2-5; 10 nucleotides match TRBD1. The ends lost 6 bases at V and 1 base at J; junction bases unmatched: 5. The CDR3 runs to 15 residues. Germline CDR1 is SNHLY and CDR2 is FYNNEI. The CDR3, as DNA: TGTGCCAGCAGGCGGGGGACAGGGGTCCAAGAGACCCAGTACTTC. It encodes CASRRGTGVQETQYF. Full variable domain (remainder filled in from reference TRBV2 and TRBJ2-5): EPEVTQTPSHQVTQMGQEVILRCVPISNHLYFYWYRQILGQKVEFLVSFYNNEISEKSEIFDDQFSVERPDGSNFTLKIRSTKLEDSAMYFCASRRGTGVQETQYFGPGTRLLVL.

This clonotype was recorded at least ten times. The chain has TRBV3-1 and TRBJ1-6; tentatively, D is TRBD1 (5 bases). Germline V CDR1 and CDR2: LGHDT, YNNKEL (reference sequence). The CDR3 sequence is 17 residues long. V lost 0 bases to trimming and J lost 10 bases, with 19 bases between them. CDR3 protein: CASSQDGWGIMGSPLHF. The CDR3 DNA reads TGTGCCAGCAGCCAAGATGGGTGGGGCATCATGGGGTCACCCCTCCACTTT.

V usage is TRBV3-1 and J usage is TRBJ2-6, with unresolved D. This CDR3 is 15 amino acids long. V was shortened by 1 base and J by 6 bases, with 10 bases between the two germline ends. The germline V gene has CDR1 LGHDT and CDR2 YNNKEL (reference sequence). CDR3 in DNA: TGTGCCAGCAGCCAAGTTCGAACGGCGGCCAACGTCCTGACTTTC. It codes for CASSQVRTAANVLTF.

This clonotype was seen more than once but under ten times. For the CDR3, the DNA is TGTGCCAGCAGGAAACCGGGAACGTTAAATGAGCAGTTCTTC. Translating it yields CASRKPGTLNEQFF. The chain uses TRBV27 and TRBJ2-1; weak D call: TRBD2 (5 bases). Germline values: CDR1 MNHEY, CDR2 SMNVEV (reference sequence). This CDR3 has 14 amino acids. The germline V and J ends were trimmed by 6 bases and 7 bases, with 16 bases remaining between them.

This clonotype was found many times. The chain uses TRBV5-1 and TRBJ1-4, with a tentative D call TRBD1 (6 bases). Trimming removed 0 bases at V and 8 bases at J, with 14 bases between. The germline CDR1 and CDR2 sequences are SGHRS and YFSETQ. The CDR3 has 15 amino acids. CDR3 residues: CASSLAGTQTEKLFF. The CDR3 nucleotides are TGCGCCAGCAGCTTGGCCGGGACACAGACGGAAAAACTGTTTTTT.

In this sample, this clonotype turned up many times. The chain employs TRBV7-8 and TRBJ1-4, with TRBD1 matching over 9 bases. Germline lookup yields CDR1 SGHVS and CDR2 FQNEAQ. This CDR3 is 16 amino acids long. J gave up 7 bases and V 0 bases, and 6 bases lay outside the gene matches. This chain's CDR3 is CASSLALGQGFEKLFF. The CDR3 DNA sequence: TGTGCCAGCAGCTTAGCGTTGGGACAGGGTTTTGAAAAACTGTTTTTT.

The CDR3 DNA follows: TGCAGTGCTAGAGCGGGACAGGGGGCGGGCTACGAGCAGTACTTC. It codes for CSARAGQGAGYEQYF. The V and J genes are TRBV20-1 and TRBJ2-7, with 12 positions matching TRBD1. This CDR3 has 15 amino acids. V was pared by 1 base and J by 3 bases, with 4 bases of the junction left unmatched. Germline V gene data show CDR1 as DFQATT and CDR2 as SNEGSKA (reference sequence).

This clonotype has only a few counts. A far larger clone is a single base away, which makes a read error likely. The chain has TRBV7-9 and TRBJ2-1; 8 bases align to TRBD1. CDR3 length: 15 amino acids. Germline CDR1 and CDR2: SEHNR and FQNEAQ (reference sequence). Here the CDR3 DNA reads TGTGCCAGCAGCTTAATTCAGGGGGCGGGCGATGAGCGGTTCTTC. Translated: CASSLIQGAGDERFF.

This clonotype was seen ten or more times. The chain carries TRBV5-1 and TRBJ2-7; TRBD1 matches at 8 bases. Germline CDR1 SGHRS, CDR2 YFSETQ. The CDR3 has 15 amino acids. V dropped 5 bases and J dropped 3; count of bases not matched to a gene: 10. DNA of the CDR3: TGCGCCAGCAGTCATGGGCCAGGACAGGGCTACGAGCAGTACTTC. It yields the protein CASSHGPGQGYEQYF. Full variable domain (remainder filled in from reference TRBV5-1 and TRBJ2-7): KAGVTQTPRYLIKTRGQQVTLSCSPISGHRSVSWYQQTPGQGLQFLFEYFSETQRNKGNFPGRFSGRQFSNSRSEMNVSTLELGDSALYLCASSHGPGQGYEQYFGPGTRLTVT.

This clonotype was observed many times. This chain joins TRBV28 and TRBJ2-5, with 11 bases aligning to TRBD2. Per germline, CDR1 MDHEN and CDR2 SYDVKM. Trimming removed 5 bases from V and 4 bases from J; junction bases left unmatched: 15. The CDR3 is 18 residues long. In nucleotides, the CDR3 is TGTGCCAGCAGTCAAGGTCTTAGCGGGGGGGACGCTCTAGAGACCCAGTACTTC. Its translation: CASSQGLSGGDALETQYF. The full variable domain, in which reference TRBV28 and TRBJ2-5 provide the parts outside the CDR3, is DVKVTQSSRYLVKRTGEKVFLECVQDMDHENMFWYRQDPGLGLRLIYFSYDVKMKEKGDIPEGYSVSREKKERFSLILESASTNQTSMYLCASSQGLSGGDALETQYFGPGTRLLVL.

As for this clonotype: A far larger clone is off by one base, so a read error is likely. The chain is built from TRBV5-5 and TRBJ2-1, with TRBD1 matching 11 bases. The V gene's germline CDR1 is SGHKS and CDR2 YYEKEE (reference sequence). The V and J ends lost 2 bases and 2 bases, in that order; junction bases with no gene match: 3. CDR3 length: 16 amino acids. The CDR3 protein is CASSFGGQGAYNEQFF. DNA for the CDR3: TGTGCCAGCAGCTTTGGGGGACAGGGGGCCTACAATGAGCAGTTCTTC.

This clonotype was seen ten or more times. Because the CDR3's place on the DNA is in doubt, the DNA is left out and the CDR3 is given as listed by TCRdb. V and J are TRBV30 and TRBJ1-1; no DNA check was done on the table's D call, TRBD1. Per the germline V gene, CDR1 is GTSNPN and CDR2 is SVGIG (reference sequence). The CDR3 numbers 12 amino acids, ends counted. The chain's CDR3 is CAWSAWGQGSFF.

This clonotype has a count of ten or more. This chain joins TRBV6-5 and TRBJ2-5; D is undetermined. The CDR3 is 16 residues long. The V end lost 4 bases, the J end lost 0 bases, and 15 bases lay between the germline ends. Germline CDR1 MNHEY, CDR2 SVGAGI. CDR3 sequence: CASSSLSKGYQETQYF. Here the CDR3 DNA reads TGTGCCAGCAGTTCCCTAAGCAAGGGATACCAAGAGACCCAGTACTTC.

At least ten counts were recorded for this clonotype. The chain joins TRBV29-1 to TRBJ2-3; D is ambiguous. The V and J ends lost 4 bases and 6 bases respectively, with 5 bases between them. CDR1 SQVTM and CDR2 ANQGSEA come from the germline V gene. This CDR3 comprises 10 residues. CDR3 sequence reads: CSVGPDTQYF. CDR3 DNA sequence: TGCAGCGTTGGTCCTGATACGCAGTATTTT.

In its sample, this clonotype was seen many times. The chain links TRBV20-1 to TRBJ2-7, with 8 positions matching TRBD1. Trimming took 0 bases from V and 2 from J; bases not matched to a gene: 9. CDR1 is DFQATT, CDR2 SNEGSKA, per germline (reference sequence). The CDR3 runs to 16 residues. The CDR3 coding sequence is TGCAGTGCTAGAGATCCAGGGCGCAGGGGGCCCTACGAGCAGTACTTC. It specifies CSARDPGRRGPYEQYF.

This clonotype was seen many times. V gene TRBV7-2 combines with J gene TRBJ1-5; D possibly corresponds to TRBD1 (6 bases). The germline gives CDR1 SGHTA, CDR2 FQGNSA. V shed 2 bases and J shed 0 bases, with 14 bases lying between them. CDR3 length equals 17 residues. The CDR3 DNA follows: TGTGCCAGCAGCTTACGGCCAGGGGACTTTAGCAATCAGCCCCAGCATTTT. This translates into CASSLRPGDFSNQPQHF.

This clonotype was counted at least ten times. V gene TRBV25-1 combines with J gene TRBJ2-1; D is unresolved. Germline CDR1 is MGHDK and CDR2 is SYGVNS. The CDR3 sequence is 15 residues long. V gave up 6 bases and J gave up 1 base, with 13 bases separating them. The CDR3 protein is CASSPPDSSYNEQFF. The CDR3 DNA reads as TGTGCCAGCAGCCCTCCTGATTCATCCTACAATGAGCAGTTCTTC. Full variable domain (missing parts from reference TRBV25-1 and TRBJ2-1): EADIYQTPRYLVIGTGKKITLECSQTMGHDKMYWYQQDPGMELHLIHYSYGVNSTEKGDLSSESTVSRIRTEHFPLTLESARPSHTSQYLCASSPPDSSYNEQFFGPGTRLTVL.

This clonotype has a count of ten or more. The chain recombines TRBV6-1 with TRBJ2-7, with TRBD1 matching over 7 bases. Looked up from germline, CDR1 is MNHNS and CDR2 is SASEGT. After removal of 3 bases from V and 2 bases from J, the junction contained 10 bases not matched to a gene. The length of the CDR3 is 16 residues. The CDR3 nucleotides are TGTGCCAGCAGTGAGAACCCGGGACAGATAGCCTACGAGCAGTACTTC. Its translation is CASSENPGQIAYEQYF.

The sample holds a few counts of this clonotype. The chain carries TRBV6-1 and TRBJ1-1; possibly TRBD1 for D (5 bases). Germline V gene data show CDR1 as MNHNS and CDR2 as SASEGT. This CDR3 spans 13 amino acids. The germline V and J ends were trimmed by 7 bases and 5 bases, with 14 bases remaining between them. CDR3: CASILRGDTEAFF. In nucleotides, the CDR3 is TGTGCCAGCATCCTTCGGGGGGATACTGAAGCTTTCTTT.

This clonotype was seen many times. V usage is TRBV7-2 and J usage is TRBJ2-3; possible D gene TRBD2, 5 bases. CDR1 is SGHTA, CDR2 FQGNSA, per germline. Trimming pared 2 bases from V and 3 bases from J, leaving 12 bases between. This CDR3 is 15 amino acids long. The CDR3 loop reads CASSLRTHTTDTQYF. The CDR3 nucleotides are TGTGCCAGCAGCTTACGGACTCACACTACAGATACGCAGTATTTT.

In its sample, this clonotype was seen many times. This chain joins TRBV29-1 and TRBJ2-1; 8 bases are a match to TRBD2. V lost 5 bases, J lost 5 bases, and 5 bases stayed unmatched. Germline assignment: CDR1 SQVTM and CDR2 ANQGSEA. The CDR3 consists of 13 residues. DNA of the CDR3: TGCAGCGTTCAGAGCGGGGGTCACAATGAGCAGTTCTTC. Its translation is CSVQSGGHNEQFF.

The table lists this clonotype with many counts. The rearrangement uses TRBV7-3 and TRBJ2-7, with D maybe TRBD1 (5 bases). The CDR3 totals 15 residues. The germline V gene encodes CDR1 SGHTA and CDR2 FQGTGA. The germline V and J ends were trimmed by 6 bases and 0 bases, with 15 bases remaining between them. CDR3 residues: CASRPRVLSSYEQYF. CDR3 in DNA: TGTGCCAGCAGGCCCAGGGTGCTGAGCTCCTACGAGCAGTACTTC.

The CDR3 nucleotides are TGTGCCAGCAGCGTAGCGGGGCTAAACAATGAGCAGTTCTTC. It yields the protein CASSVAGLNNEQFF. The J gene is TRBJ2-1, the V gene TRBV9, with D possibly being TRBD1 or TRBD2 (5 bases each). This CDR3 region has 14 residues. Germline values: CDR1 SGDLS, CDR2 YYNGEE. Trimming pared 0 bases from V and 5 bases from J, leaving 9 bases between.

This clonotype was counted ten times or more. This chain connects TRBV7-9 to TRBJ1-5; possibly TRBD1 for D (6 bases). The CDR3 is made up of 16 amino acids. Deletions cut 4 bases from V and 2 bases from J, with 15 bases between. CDR1 is SEHNR, CDR2 FQNEAQ, per germline (reference sequence). The CDR3 bases are TGTGCCAGCAGCTACGGGACATTGGTGGGCAATCAGCCCCAGCATTTT. It yields the protein CASSYGTLVGNQPQHF.

The sample holds a few counts of this clonotype. The rearrangement joins TRBV19 to TRBJ1-2; a weak D match, TRBD1 (5 bases). Germline V gene lookup returns CDR1 LNHDA and CDR2 SQIVND (reference sequence). The CDR3 sequence is 14 residues long. V was clipped by 4 bases and J by 7 bases, with 16 bases between them. DNA of the CDR3: TGTGCCAGTAGTACCCGACAATGGGGCGGTGGCTACACCTTC. This codes for CASSTRQWGGGYTF.

In its sample, this clonotype was seen many times. The junction shows a germline mismatch at one end, possibly a read error. The V and J genes are TRBV4-3 and TRBJ2-1; D could derive from TRBD1 or TRBD2 (5 bases each). The CDR3 length is 17 residues. The germline V gene has CDR1 LGHNA and CDR2 YSLEER. CDR3 in amino acids: CASSEEIRGLTPNEQFF. CDR3 DNA sequence: TGCGCCAGCAGCGAAGAAATACGGGGCTTAACACCCAATGAGCAGTTCTTC.

In its sample, this clonotype was seen many times. This chain joins TRBV5-1 and TRBJ2-7; D may match TRBD1 or TRBD2 (5 bases each). This CDR3 is built from 14 residues. Trimming removed 0 bases from V and 2 bases from J, with 9 bases in between. Per germline, CDR1 SGHRS and CDR2 YFSETQ. CDR3 sequence reads: CASSLVGAAYEQYF. CDR3 DNA: TGCGCCAGCAGCTTGGTCGGGGCAGCCTACGAGCAGTACTTC.